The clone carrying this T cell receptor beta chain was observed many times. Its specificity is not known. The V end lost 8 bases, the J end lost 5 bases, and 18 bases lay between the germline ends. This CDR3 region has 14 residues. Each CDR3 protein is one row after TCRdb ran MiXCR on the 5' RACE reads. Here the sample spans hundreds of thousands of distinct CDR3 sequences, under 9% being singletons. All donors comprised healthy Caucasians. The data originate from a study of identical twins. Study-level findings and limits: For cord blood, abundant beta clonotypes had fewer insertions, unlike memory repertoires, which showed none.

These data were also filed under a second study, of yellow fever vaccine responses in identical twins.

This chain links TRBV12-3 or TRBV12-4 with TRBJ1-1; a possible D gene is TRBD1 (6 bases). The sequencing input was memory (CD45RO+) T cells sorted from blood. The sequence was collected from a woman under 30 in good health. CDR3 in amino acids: CASSGFRGWTEAFF. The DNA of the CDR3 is TGTGCCAGCTCCGGATTCAGGGGATGGACTGAAGCTTTCTTT.